This TCR beta chain came from a study of control samples from healthy donors and cancer patients. The data were produced by immunoSEQ multiplex PCR, yet TCRdb's version contains in-frame clones alone and is incomplete. The table lists more than 95,000 clones, around 89% of them singletons. The CDR3 has 16 residues. J gave up 3 bases and V 5 bases, and 8 bases lay outside the gene matches. CDR1 is SEHNR and CDR2 is FQNEAQ in the germline V gene (reference sequence). The specimen sequenced was blood. The clonotype was recovered from a woman in her 70s in good health. The chain uses TRBV7-9 and TRBJ2-3, with 10 bases that match TRBD1. In DNA form, the CDR3 reads TGTGCCAGCAGCCCACAGACAGGGGGCGCGACAGATACGCAGTATTTT. Its translation: CASSPQTGGATDTQYF.